The clone carrying this T cell receptor (beta chain) was picked up a small number of times. TCRdb itself ran the 5' RACE reads through MiXCR, one entry per CDR3 protein. The table lists over 150,000 distinct CDR3 sequences, 5.5% to 8% of them singletons, with roughly 3% in the top ten. Germline CDR1 reads KGHDR; CDR2 reads SFDVKD. The CDR3 runs 18 residues. Germline trimming cut 3 bases from V and 3 bases from J; bases unmatched to any gene: 14. These data originate in a study of T cells after yellow fever vaccination. The sequences come from CD4+ T cells sorted from PBMCs, collected on the day of the first yellow fever vaccination. The TCR comes from a man between 18 and 29 years old who received the YFV17D yellow fever vaccine. The chain employs TRBV24-1 and TRBJ2-5; 8 bases agree with TRBD2. The CDR3 here is CATSDSRGGLLSEETQYF. CDR3 DNA sequence: TGTGCCACCAGTGATAGCCGGGGGGGGCTGTTGAGCGAAGAGACCCAGTACTTC.